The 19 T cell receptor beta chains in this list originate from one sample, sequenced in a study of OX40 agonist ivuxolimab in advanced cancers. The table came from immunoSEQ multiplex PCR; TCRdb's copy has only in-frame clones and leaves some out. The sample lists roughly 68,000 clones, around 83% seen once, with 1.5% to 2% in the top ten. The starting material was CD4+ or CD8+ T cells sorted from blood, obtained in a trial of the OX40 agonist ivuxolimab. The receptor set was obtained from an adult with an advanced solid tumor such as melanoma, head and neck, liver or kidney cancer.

The CDR3 is CASSLNGNSYEQYF. The DNA for the CDR3 is TGTGCCAGCAGTTTAAACGGGAACTCCTACGAGCAGTACTTC. The chain has TRBV27 and TRBJ2-7; possible D gene TRBD2, 5 bases. V shed 2 bases and J shed 0 bases, with 8 bases lying between them. CDR3 length: 14 amino acids. Germline CDR1 is MNHEY and CDR2 is SMNVEV (reference sequence).

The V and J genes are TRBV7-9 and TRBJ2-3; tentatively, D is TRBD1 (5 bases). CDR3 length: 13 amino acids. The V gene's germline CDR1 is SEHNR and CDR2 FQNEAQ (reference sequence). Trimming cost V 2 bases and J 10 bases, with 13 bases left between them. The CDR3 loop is CASSLYPTVAQYF. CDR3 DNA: TGTGCCAGCAGCTTATATCCGACAGTGGCGCAGTATTTT.

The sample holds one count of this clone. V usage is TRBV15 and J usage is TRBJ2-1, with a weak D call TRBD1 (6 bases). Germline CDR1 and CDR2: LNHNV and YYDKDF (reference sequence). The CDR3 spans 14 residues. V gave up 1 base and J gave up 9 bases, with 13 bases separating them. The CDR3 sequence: CATSRGLGGSEQFF. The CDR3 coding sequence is TGTGCCACCAGCAGAGGTCTAGGGGGAAGTGAGCAGTTCTTC. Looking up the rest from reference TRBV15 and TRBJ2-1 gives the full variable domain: DAMVIQNPRYQVTQFGKPVTLSCSQTLNHNVMYWYQQKSSQAPKLLFHYYDKDFNNEADTPDNFQSRRPNTSFCFLDIRSPGLGDTAMYLCATSRGLGGSEQFFGPGTRLTVL.

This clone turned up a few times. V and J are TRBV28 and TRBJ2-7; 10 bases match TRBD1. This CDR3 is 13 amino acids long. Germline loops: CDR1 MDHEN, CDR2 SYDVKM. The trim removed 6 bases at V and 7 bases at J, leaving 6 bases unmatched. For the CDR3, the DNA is TGTGCCAGCAGGACAGGGGGCGCGTGGGAGCAGTACTTC. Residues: CASRTGGAWEQYF.

For the CDR3, the DNA is TGTGCCATCTCGACTATCGGGACTAGCGGGAGGAATGAGCAGTTCTTC. It translates to CAISTIGTSGRNEQFF. The gene calls are TRBV10-3 and TRBJ2-1; 15 bases map to TRBD2. Germline CDR1 ENHRY, CDR2 SYGVKD. The CDR3 has 16 residues. Germline trimming cut 8 bases from V and 7 bases from J; bases unmatched to any gene: 9.

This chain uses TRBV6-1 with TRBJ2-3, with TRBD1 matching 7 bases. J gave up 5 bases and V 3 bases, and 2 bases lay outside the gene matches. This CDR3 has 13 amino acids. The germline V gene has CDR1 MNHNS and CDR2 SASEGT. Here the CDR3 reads CASSEQGVDTQYF. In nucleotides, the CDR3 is TGTGCCAGCAGTGAGCAGGGGGTAGATACGCAGTATTTT.

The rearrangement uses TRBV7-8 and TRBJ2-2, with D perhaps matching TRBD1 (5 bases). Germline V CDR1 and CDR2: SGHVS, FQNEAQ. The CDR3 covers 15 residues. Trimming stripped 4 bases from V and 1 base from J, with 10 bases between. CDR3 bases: TGTGCCAGCAGCTCCAGGGTAATGAACACCGGGGAGCTGTTTTTT. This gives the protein CASSSRVMNTGELFF.

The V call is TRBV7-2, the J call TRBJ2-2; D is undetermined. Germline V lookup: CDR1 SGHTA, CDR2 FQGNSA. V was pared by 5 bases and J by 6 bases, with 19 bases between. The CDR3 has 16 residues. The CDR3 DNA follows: TGTGCCAGCAGCGCACAAACTTCGGACCGTTCCGGGGAGCTGTTTTTT. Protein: CASSAQTSDRSGELFF. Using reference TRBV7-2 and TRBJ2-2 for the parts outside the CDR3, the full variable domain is GAGVSQSPSNKVTEKGKDVELRCDPISGHTALYWYRQSLGQGLEFLIYFQGNSAPDKSGLPSDRFSAERTGGSVSTLTIQRTQQEDSAVYLCASSAQTSDRSGELFFGEGSRLTVL.

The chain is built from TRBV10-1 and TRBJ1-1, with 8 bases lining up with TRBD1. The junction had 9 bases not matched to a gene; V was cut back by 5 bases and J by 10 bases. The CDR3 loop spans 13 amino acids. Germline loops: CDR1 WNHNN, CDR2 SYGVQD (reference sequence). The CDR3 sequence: CASSWTGRVGAFF. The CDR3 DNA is TGCGCCAGCAGTTGGACAGGGCGAGTGGGAGCTTTCTTT.

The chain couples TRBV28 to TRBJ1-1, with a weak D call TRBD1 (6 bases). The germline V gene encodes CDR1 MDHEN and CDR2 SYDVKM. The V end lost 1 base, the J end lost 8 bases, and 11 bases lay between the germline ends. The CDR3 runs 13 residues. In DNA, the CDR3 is TGTGCCAGCAGTTTATCCGGGGGCGGGGAAGCTTTCTTT. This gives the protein CASSLSGGGEAFF. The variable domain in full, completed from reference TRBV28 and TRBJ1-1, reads DVKVTQSSRYLVKRTGEKVFLECVQDMDHENMFWYRQDPGLGLRLIYFSYDVKMKEKGDIPEGYSVSREKKERFSLILESASTNQTSMYLCASSLSGGGEAFFGQGTRLTVV.

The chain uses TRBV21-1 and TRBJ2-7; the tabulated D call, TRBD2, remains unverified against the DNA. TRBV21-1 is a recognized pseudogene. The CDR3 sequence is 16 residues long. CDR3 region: CASSKGQREEMVEQYF. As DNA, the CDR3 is TGTGCCAGCAGCAAAGGTCAGCGGGAGGAAATGGTCGAGCAGTACTTC.

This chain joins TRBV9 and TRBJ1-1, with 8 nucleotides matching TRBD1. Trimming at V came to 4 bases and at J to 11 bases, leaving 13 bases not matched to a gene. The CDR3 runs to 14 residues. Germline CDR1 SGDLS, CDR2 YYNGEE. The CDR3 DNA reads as TGTGCCAGCAGCCCTCGACTGGGAGACAGGGGTGCTTTCTTT. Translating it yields CASSPRLGDRGAFF.

CDR3 DNA: TGTGCCAGCAGTTACGGCAGGGTCGAGACCCAGTACTTC. Its translation is CASSYGRVETQYF. V usage is TRBV6-5 and J usage is TRBJ2-5, with TRBD1 as a possible D gene (5 bases). Trimming removed 2 bases from V and 5 bases from J, with 9 bases in between. CDR1 is MNHEY and CDR2 is SVGAGI in the germline V gene. This CDR3 comprises 13 residues.

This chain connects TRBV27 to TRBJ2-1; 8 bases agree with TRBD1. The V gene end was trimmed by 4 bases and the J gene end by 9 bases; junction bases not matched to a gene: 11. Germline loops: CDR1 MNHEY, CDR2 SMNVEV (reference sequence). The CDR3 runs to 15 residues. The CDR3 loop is CASSSPGQGSFEQFF. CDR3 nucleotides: TGTGCCAGCAGTTCCCCTGGACAGGGAAGTTTTGAGCAGTTCTTC.

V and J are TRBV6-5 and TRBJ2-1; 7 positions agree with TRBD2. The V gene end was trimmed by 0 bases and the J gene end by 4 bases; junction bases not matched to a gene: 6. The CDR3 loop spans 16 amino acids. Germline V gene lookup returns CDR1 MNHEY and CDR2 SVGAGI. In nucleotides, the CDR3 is TGTGCCAGCAGTTACTCCCCTAGCGGCCGATACAATGAGCAGTTCTTC. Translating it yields CASSYSPSGRYNEQFF.

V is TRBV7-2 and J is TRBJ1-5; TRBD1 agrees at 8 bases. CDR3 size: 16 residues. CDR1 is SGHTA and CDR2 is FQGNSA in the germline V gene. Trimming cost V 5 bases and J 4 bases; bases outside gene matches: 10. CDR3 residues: CASSPTTGGWNQPQHF. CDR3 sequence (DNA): TGTGCCAGCAGCCCGACCACAGGGGGTTGGAATCAGCCCCAGCATTTT.

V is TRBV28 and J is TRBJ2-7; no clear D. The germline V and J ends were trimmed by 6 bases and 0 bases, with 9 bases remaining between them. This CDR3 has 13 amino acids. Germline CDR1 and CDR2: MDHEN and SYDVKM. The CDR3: CASSHSHSYEQYF. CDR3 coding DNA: TGTGCCAGCAGCCACTCTCACTCCTACGAGCAGTACTTC.

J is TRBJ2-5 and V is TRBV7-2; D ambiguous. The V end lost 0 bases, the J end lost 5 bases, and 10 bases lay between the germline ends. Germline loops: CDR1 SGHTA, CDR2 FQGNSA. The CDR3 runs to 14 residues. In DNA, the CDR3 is TGTGCCAGCAGCTTAGCCAGTATGGGTGAGACCCAGTACTTC. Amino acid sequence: CASSLASMGETQYF.

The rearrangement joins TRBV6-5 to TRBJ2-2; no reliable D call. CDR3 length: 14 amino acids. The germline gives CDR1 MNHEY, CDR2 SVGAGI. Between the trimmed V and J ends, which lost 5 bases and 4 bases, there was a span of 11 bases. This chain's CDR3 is CASSKIRITGELFF. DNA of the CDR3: TGTGCCAGCAGTAAAATACGGATCACCGGGGAGCTGTTTTTT.